These T cell receptor beta chains were read from a single sample in a study of vaccination effects on CD4 cells after COVID-19. These receptors' targets are unknown. Assay: immunoSEQ multiplex PCR; the TCRdb copy retains only in-frame clones and omits some. The sample shows tens of thousands of clones, approximately 71% of them seen only once. The material sequenced was CD4+ T cells from PBMCs cultured with HCoV-OC43 spike peptides, taken before COVID-19 vaccination. These receptors originate from a human donor who received a COVID-19 vaccine. Both conserved end residues are part of each CDR3. The D gene is left open where the match is weak. Some rows have no size entry. The others give once, few or many, or a class for an expanded clone.

>-|TRBV5-1|TRBJ1-1|-
CASSLSGTTSNTEAFF
TGCGCCAGCAGCTTGTCTGGGACAACCTCGAACACTGAAGCTTTCTTT
>-|TRBV4-1|TRBJ1-1|-
CASSQGFSVNTEAFF
TGCGCCAGCAGCCAAGGGTTTTCAGTGAACACTGAAGCTTTCTTT
>-|TRBV7-9|TRBJ2-5|TRBD1
CASSPGQQETQYF
TGTGCCAGCAGCCCGGGACAGCAAGAGACCCAGTACTTC
>-|TRBV5-1|TRBJ2-2|-
CASSPLGGVNTGELFF
TGCGCCAGCAGCCCGTTAGGGGGGGTTAACACCGGGGAGCTGTTTTTT
>-|TRBV10-3|TRBJ2-1|-
CAIGGEGVRAGEQFF
TGTGCCATCGGTGGTGAGGGGGTCCGGGCGGGTGAGCAGTTCTTC
>once|TRBV18|TRBJ2-1|-
CASSPRGQSYNEQFF
TGTGCCAGCTCACCACGGGGGCAGTCATACAATGAGCAGTTCTTC
>once|TRBV27|TRBJ2-6|-
CASSSSGMGPGANVLTF
TGTGCCAGCAGTTCATCAGGGATGGGGCCTGGGGCCAACGTCCTGACTTTC
>-|TRBV3-1/TRBV3-2|TRBJ2-1|TRBD2
CASSRTSGAQFF
TGTGCCAGCAGCCGGACTAGCGGGGCGCAGTTCTTC
>-|TRBV9|TRBJ1-1|TRBD1
CASSPTDRGGTEAFF
TGTGCCAGCAGCCCAACGGACAGGGGGGGTACTGAAGCTTTCTTT
>-|TRBV24-1|TRBJ1-1|TRBD1
CATSAAQGSGTEAFF
TGTGCCACCAGTGCGGCACAGGGGAGTGGAACTGAAGCTTTCTTT
>-|TRBV6-5|TRBJ2-3|-
CASSYGFITDTQYF
TGTGCCAGCAGTTACGGGTTTATCACAGATACGCAGTATTTT
>-|TRBV7-3|TRBJ1-2|-
CASSLTAGANYGYTF
TGTGCCAGCAGCTTAACCGCCGGAGCTAACTATGGCTACACCTTC
>-|TRBV6-5|TRBJ1-2|-
CASSATATNYGYTF
TGTGCCAGCAGCGCGACAGCAACTAACTATGGCTACACCTTC
>once|TRBV4-1|TRBJ2-2|-
CASSQRGWTGELFF
TGCGCCAGCAGCCAAAGGGGTTGGACCGGGGAGCTGTTTTTT
>-|TRBV20-1|TRBJ2-5|-
CSASSETQYF
TGCAGTGCTAGTAGTGAGACCCAGTACTTC
>-|TRBV7-7|TRBJ2-5|-
CASSSGPEETQYF
TGTGCCAGCAGCTCTGGGCCGGAAGAGACCCAGTACTTC
>-|TRBV6-2/TRBV6-3|TRBJ1-4|-
CASSYASGETNEKLFF
TGTGCCAGCAGTTACGCGTCAGGGGAAACGAATGAAAAACTGTTTTTT
>-|TRBV5-1|TRBJ2-5|-
CASSFQGGGTPQETQYF
TGCGCCAGCAGCTTTCAGGGAGGGGGCACACCTCAAGAGACCCAGTACTTC
>-|TRBV5-5|TRBJ2-1|-
CASSLGQAYNEQFF
TGTGCCAGCAGCTTGGGACAGGCTTACAATGAGCAGTTCTTC
>-|TRBV6-5|TRBJ1-2|-
CASSYDGSGYGYTF
TGTGCCAGCAGTTACGACGGGTCAGGCTATGGCTACACCTTC
>few|TRBV5-5|TRBJ2-2|TRBD2
CASSLTSGGLANTGELFF
TGTGCCAGCAGCTTGACTAGCGGGGGCCTCGCGAACACCGGGGAGCTGTTTTTT
>-|TRBV5-1|TRBJ2-1|-
CASSLGTTDNEQFF
TGCGCCAGCAGCTTAGGGACAACCGACAATGAGCAGTTCTTC
>-|TRBV25-1|TRBJ1-1|-
CASSELGAGAFF
TGTGCCAGCAGTGAACTGGGGGCTGGGGCTTTCTTT
>-|TRBV15|TRBJ2-5|-
CATSRDPSQETQYF
TGTGCCACCAGCAGGGACCCGTCACAGGAGACCCAGTACTTC
>-|TRBV5-5|TRBJ2-2|-
CASSSTGQTTGELFF
TGTGCCAGCAGCTCGACAGGACAGACTACCGGGGAGCTGTTTTTT
>-|TRBV19|TRBJ2-5|TRBD2
CASSKDSGEFETQYF
TGTGCCAGTAGTAAGGATAGCGGGGAGTTTGAGACCCAGTACTTC
>-|TRBV27|TRBJ1-4|TRBD1
CASSPGTAYNEKLFF
TGTGCCAGCAGTCCCGGGACAGCTTACAATGAAAAACTGTTTTTT
>few|TRBV12-3/TRBV12-4|TRBJ1-4|-
CASSPGTNEKLFF
TGTGCCAGCAGTCCGGGGACTAATGAAAAACTGTTTTTT
>few|TRBV19|TRBJ2-1|TRBD2
CASSPSPLAGGRNEQFF
TGTGCCAGTAGTCCCTCCCCTCTAGCGGGGGGGCGGAATGAGCAGTTCTTC
>-|TRBV25-1|TRBJ1-2|-
CASSDPTGTFYGYTF
TGTGCCAGCAGTGACCCCACCGGGACATTCTATGGCTACACCTTC
>-|TRBV19|TRBJ2-6|TRBD2
CASMARGAGANVLTF
TGTGCCAGTATGGCCCGGGGGGCTGGGGCCAACGTCCTGACTTTC
>once|TRBV13|TRBJ1-5|TRBD1
CASSQHKTGKKAQHF
TGTGCCAGCAGCCAACATAAGACAGGGAAGAAAGCCCAGCATTTT
>few|TRBV15|TRBJ1-3|TRBD1
CATSRDWTGGKGNTIYF
TGTGCCACCAGCAGAGATTGGACAGGGGGTAAAGGAAACACCATATATTTT
>-|TRBV5-1|TRBJ2-5|-
CASSFGVLETQYF
TGCGCCAGCAGCTTCGGGGTCTTGGAGACCCAGTACTTC
>-|TRBV6-5|TRBJ1-5|-
CASNGDNSNQPQHF
TGTGCCAGCAACGGTGATAATAGCAATCAGCCCCAGCATTTT
>once|TRBV5-6|TRBJ1-2|-
CASRKVGRYTF
TGTGCCAGCCGAAAGGTGGGCCGCTACACCTTC
>-|TRBV15|TRBJ1-6|-
CATSREGDSPLHF
TGTGCCACCAGCAGAGAAGGGGATTCACCCCTCCACTTT
>-|TRBV11-2|TRBJ2-3|-
CASSDRLYGTDTQYF
TGTGCCAGCAGCGACAGACTTTATGGCACAGATACGCAGTATTTT
>-|TRBV2|TRBJ2-4|-
CASCGWGGLNENIQYF
TGTGCCAGCTGTGGGTGGGGGGGGCTTAATGAAAACATTCAGTACTTC
>-|TRBV2|TRBJ2-5|TRBD1
CASRPQGAETQYF
TGTGCCAGCAGGCCACAGGGGGCAGAGACCCAGTACTTC
>-|TRBV6-6|TRBJ2-5|TRBD2
CASSRGLAETQYF
TGTGCCAGCAGCCGGGGACTAGCGGAGACCCAGTACTTC
>-|TRBV7-9|TRBJ2-3|-
CASSLGGAVDTQYF
TGTGCCAGCAGCTTAGGGGGGGCTGTTGATACGCAGTATTTT
>-|TRBV29-1|TRBJ1-3|TRBD1
CSVPTDRGLTGNTIYF
TGCAGCGTCCCAACCGACAGGGGGCTGACTGGAAACACCATATATTTT
>few|TRBV7-9|TRBJ2-1|TRBD1
CASSYRDRGRIEQFF
TGTGCCAGCAGCTACCGGGACAGGGGGCGGATTGAGCAGTTCTTC
>-|TRBV2|TRBJ2-3|-
CASSYSYTDTQYF
TGTGCCAGCAGTTATTCCTACACAGATACGCAGTATTTT
>-|TRBV28|TRBJ1-3|-
CASSLDLRVVGNTIYF
TGTGCCAGCAGTTTAGACCTCAGGGTCGTAGGAAACACCATATATTTT
>-|TRBV7-7|TRBJ2-2|TRBD2
CASSLGLAGNTGELFF
TGTGCCAGCAGCTTAGGGCTAGCGGGGAACACCGGGGAGCTGTTTTTT
>-|TRBV5-5|TRBJ2-5|-
CASSLGTTAGETQYF
TGTGCCAGCAGCTTGGGAACAACGGCCGGGGAGACCCAGTACTTC
>-|TRBV6-5|TRBJ1-2|TRBD1
CASRGQDPPNYGYTF
TGTGCCAGCAGGGGACAGGACCCTCCTAACTATGGCTACACCTTC